The 16 T cell receptor beta chains given below trace back to one sample, sequenced in a study of T cells in Graves' hyperthyroidism and ophthalmopathy. RNA transcripts served as the template for amplifying TCR beta CDR3 regions. TCR CDR3 underwent first-round RT-PCR with the HTBI primer set. TCRdb re-called the multiplex PCR reads through MiXCR, storing one row per CDR3 protein. The top ten clones hold around 9.6% of a sample with hundreds of thousands of distinct CDR3 sequences, about 15% of them seen once. The source material was blood. Receptors originate from a woman aged 18-29 years with Graves' hyperthyroidism.

This clonotype was recorded only once. The chain links TRBV10-3 to TRBJ2-1; D perhaps matches TRBD2 (5 bases). V dropped 4 bases and J dropped 7 bases, with 8 bases sitting between them. Germline CDR1 reads ENHRY; CDR2 reads SYGVKD. The CDR3 is made up of 12 amino acids. CDR3 sequence (DNA): TGTGCCATCAGTGGGAGGCCGAATGAGCAGTTCTTC. Protein product: CAISGRPNEQFF.

The chain has TRBV28 and TRBJ1-1; D is possibly TRBD1 (6 bases). Trimming cost V 1 base and J 4 bases, with 7 bases left between them. The CDR3 is 13 residues long. In germline, CDR1 is MDHEN, CDR2 SYDVKM. CDR3 sequence: CASSLYRVTEAFF. As DNA, the CDR3 is TGTGCCAGCAGTTTATACAGGGTCACTGAAGCTTTCTTT.

This clonotype has just a few counts. The J gene is TRBJ2-7, the V gene TRBV12-3 or TRBV12-4, with 10 bases identical to TRBD2. This CDR3 comprises 16 residues. V dropped 5 bases and J dropped 2; count of bases not matched to a gene: 9. This CDR3 reads CASSKREGIRAYEQYF. In DNA form, the CDR3 reads TGTGCCAGCAGTAAGCGGGAGGGCATAAGGGCCTACGAGCAGTACTTC.

This clonotype was recorded many times. The chain has TRBV4-2 and TRBJ2-3; D is uncertain. V lost 3 bases and J lost 0, with 19 bases in between. CDR1 LGHNA and CDR2 YNFKEQ come from the germline V gene. The CDR3 has 18 residues. In nucleotides, the CDR3 is TGTGCCAGCAGCCATACGCCAAACCCCGGAACTAGCACAGATACGCAGTATTTT. Translated: CASSHTPNPGTSTDTQYF.

This clonotype was picked up a small number of times. V usage is TRBV14 and J usage is TRBJ2-3; D unclear. The V gene lost 1 base and the J gene lost 2 bases, with 4 bases spanning the gap. This CDR3 has 13 residues. The V gene's germline CDR1 is SGHDN and CDR2 FVKESK. The CDR3 spells CASSQGNTDTQYF. CDR3 DNA: TGTGCCAGCAGCCAAGGTAACACAGATACGCAGTATTTT. Full variable domain (remainder filled in from reference TRBV14 and TRBJ2-3): EAGVTQFPSHSVIEKGQTVTLRCDPISGHDNLYWYRRVMGKEIKFLLHFVKESKQDESGMPNNRFLAERTGGTYSTLKVQPAELEDSGVYFCASSQGNTDTQYFGPGTRLTVL.

V and J are TRBV11-2 and TRBJ2-2; D is undetermined. CDR3 length: 14 residues. V was pared by 0 bases and J by 5 bases, with 7 bases between. Germline V gene lookup returns CDR1 SGHAT and CDR2 FQNNGV. This CDR3 is CASSLDPVTGELFF. For the CDR3, the DNA is TGTGCCAGCAGCTTAGATCCGGTAACCGGGGAGCTGTTTTTT.

This clonotype was seen at least ten times. The gene calls are TRBV18 and TRBJ2-1, with 10 bases matching TRBD2. The J segment lost 2 bases and the V segment lost 3 bases, leaving 1 base of the junction unmatched. This CDR3 region has 15 residues. The germline CDR1 and CDR2 sequences are KGHSH and LQKENI. Written as DNA, the CDR3 is TGTGCCAGCTCACCCGGGACTAGCGCCTACAATGAGCAGTTCTTC. Translated: CASSPGTSAYNEQFF.

V gene TRBV29-1 combines with J gene TRBJ1-2; 7 positions match TRBD1. Germline V gene sequence: CDR1 SQVTM, CDR2 ANQGSEA. The CDR3 covers 16 residues. Trimming removed 3 bases from V and 4 bases from J; junction bases left unmatched: 14. The CDR3 sequence: CSVDDRALVKGYGYTF. The CDR3 DNA sequence: TGCAGCGTTGATGACAGGGCCCTAGTCAAAGGCTATGGCTACACCTTC.

This clonotype was recorded at least ten times. The V call is TRBV6-1, the J call TRBJ1-1; a possible D gene is TRBD1 (6 bases). The germline V gene has CDR1 MNHNS and CDR2 SASEGT. V was cut by 5 bases and J by 5 bases, with 15 bases left in between. The CDR3 contains 14 residues. The DNA for the CDR3 is TGTGCCAGCAGTCCCCGGACAGCCGGGACTGAAGCTTTCTTT. As protein: CASSPRTAGTEAFF.

The V gene is TRBV4-1, the J gene TRBJ2-7; 9 bases agree with TRBD2. Germline loops: CDR1 MGHRA, CDR2 YSYEKL. Trimming took 5 bases from V and 6 from J; bases not matched to a gene: 5. CDR3 length: 13 amino acids. The CDR3 sequence: CASSFVAGAEQYF. In DNA, the CDR3 is TGCGCCAGCAGCTTCGTAGCGGGAGCCGAGCAGTACTTC.

Ten or more counts support this clonotype. The rearrangement uses TRBV28 and TRBJ1-4; tentative D call: TRBD1 (5 bases). Per germline, CDR1 MDHEN and CDR2 SYDVKM. The CDR3 has 14 amino acids. Trimming removed 6 bases at V and 5 bases at J, with 13 bases between. The CDR3 region is CASSSGGSNEKLFF. The CDR3 nucleotides read TGTGCCAGCAGCTCGGGGGGATCGAATGAAAAACTGTTTTTT.

This clonotype was observed many times. The chain uses TRBV7-9 and TRBJ2-5; no firm D call. This CDR3 is 15 amino acids long. The germline gives CDR1 SEHNR, CDR2 FQNEAQ (reference sequence). The V end was cut by 0 bases, the J end by 0 bases, with 8 bases between. The CDR3 here is CASSLALGNQETQYF. The CDR3 nucleotides read TGTGCCAGCAGCTTAGCGTTGGGGAACCAAGAGACCCAGTACTTC.

Ten or more counts support this clonotype. This chain uses TRBV20-1 with TRBJ2-7, with a weak D call TRBD2 (6 bases). Deletions cut 3 bases from V and 1 base from J, with 16 bases between. Germline V gene data show CDR1 as DFQATT and CDR2 as SNEGSKA (reference sequence). The CDR3 extends over 15 amino acids. For the CDR3, the DNA is TGCAGTGCTAGGGGAGGACAAAGTTGGTCCTACGAGCAGTACTTC. Translation gives CSARGGQSWSYEQYF.

Of note for this clonotype: One end of the junction is discordant with germline, which a read error may explain. The V gene is TRBV4-3, the J gene TRBJ2-2; TRBD1 might be the D (6 bases). This CDR3 spans 15 amino acids. Germline V CDR1 and CDR2: LGHNA, YSLEER. In DNA, the CDR3 is TGCGCCAGCAGCCCCGGGACATCGTTCACCGAGGAGCTGTTTTTT. Amino acid sequence: CASSPGTSFTEELFF.

In this sample, this clonotype turned up many times. The CDR3 DNA follows: TGTGCCAGCAGTTACGGGACCGCTGCCCTAGGGGAGCAGTACTTC. It translates to CASSYGTAALGEQYF. This chain links TRBV6-6 with TRBJ2-7; D possibly matches TRBD1 or TRBD2 (5 bases each). The CDR3 consists of 15 residues. Per the germline V gene, CDR1 is MNHNY and CDR2 is SVGAGI (reference sequence). Trimming shortened V by 2 bases and J by 7 bases, and 18 bases separated the two germline ends.

The rearrangement joins TRBV10-2 to TRBJ1-2; D not certain. Germline CDR1 WSHSY, CDR2 SAAADI. Trimming cost V 0 bases and J 3 bases, with 11 bases left between them. This CDR3 is 15 amino acids long. CDR3 residues: CASSESQDSYYGYTF. CDR3 sequence (DNA): TGCGCCAGCAGTGAGTCGCAGGATTCGTACTATGGCTACACCTTC.